These 4 T cell receptor beta chains were sequenced from one sample in a study of beta chain features in type 1 diabetes. The sequenced template was cDNA made from the entire isolated RNA. Sequencing used immunoSEQ multiplex PCR; TCRdb keeps in-frame clones, though not all of them. Altogether hundreds of thousands of clones are present, roughly 16% being singletons, with the ten largest covering 0.02% to 0.03%. The sequenced material came from naive CD4+ T cells from blood. These receptors originate from a woman in her late teens or twenties in good health.

This clone was counted only a few times. The rearrangement links TRBV2 to TRBJ2-3; TRBD1 matches 10 bases. With V trimmed by 7 bases and J by 5 bases, 6 bases remained unmatched. From germline, CDR1 is SNHLY and CDR2 FYNNEI. The CDR3 runs 14 residues. The CDR3 loop is CASNRDRGEDTQYF. In DNA, the CDR3 is TGTGCCAGCAACCGGGACAGGGGAGAAGATACGCAGTATTTT.

The chain couples TRBV7-2 to TRBJ2-5, with D tentatively TRBD1 (6 bases). The CDR3 covers 14 residues. Germline V gives CDR1 SGHTA, CDR2 FQGNSA. With 1 base removed from V and 3 bases from J, the gap between germline ends came to 9 bases. As DNA, the CDR3 is TGTGCCAGCAGCTTAGTCCAGGGGAAAGAGACCCAGTACTTC. It encodes CASSLVQGKETQYF.

There are a few counts of this clone. The rearrangement uses TRBV10-3 and TRBJ1-2, with D tentatively TRBD1 (6 bases). CDR3 size: 13 residues. The germline CDR1 and CDR2 sequences are ENHRY and SYGVKD. V was pared by 9 bases and J by 6 bases, with 17 bases between. This chain's CDR3 is CAIRQVEGNGYTF. Here the CDR3 DNA reads TGTGCCATTCGACAGGTGGAGGGGAATGGCTACACCTTC.

The chain links TRBV19 to TRBJ1-2; D is unclear. CDR3 length: 15 residues. CDR1 and CDR2 (germline): LNHDA, SQIVND (reference sequence). Trimming took 3 bases from V and 3 from J, leaving 14 bases between them. The CDR3 region has the DNA TGTGCCAGTAGTATGGCGGCGGTTGGCTACTATGGCTACACCTTC. This sequence encodes CASSMAAVGYYGYTF.